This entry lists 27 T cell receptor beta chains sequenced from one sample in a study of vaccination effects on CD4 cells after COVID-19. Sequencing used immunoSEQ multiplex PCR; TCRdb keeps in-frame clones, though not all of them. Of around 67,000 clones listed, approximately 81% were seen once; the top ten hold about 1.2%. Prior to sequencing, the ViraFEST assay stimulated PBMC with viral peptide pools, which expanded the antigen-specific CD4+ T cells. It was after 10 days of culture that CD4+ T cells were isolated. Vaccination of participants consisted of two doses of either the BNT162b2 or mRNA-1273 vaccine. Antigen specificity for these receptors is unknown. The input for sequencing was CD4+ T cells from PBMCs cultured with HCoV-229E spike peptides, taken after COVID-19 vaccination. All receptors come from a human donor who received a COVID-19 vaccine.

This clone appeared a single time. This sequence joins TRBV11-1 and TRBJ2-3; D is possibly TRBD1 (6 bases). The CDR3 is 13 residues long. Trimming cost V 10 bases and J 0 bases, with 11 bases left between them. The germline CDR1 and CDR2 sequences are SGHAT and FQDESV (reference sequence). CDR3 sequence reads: CAIRTVSTDTQYF. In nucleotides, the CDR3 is TGTGCCATCAGGACAGTTAGCACAGATACGCAGTATTTT. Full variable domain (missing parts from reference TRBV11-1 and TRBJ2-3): EAEVAQSPRYKITEKSQAVAFWCDPISGHATLYWYRQILGQGPELLVQFQDESVVDDSQLPKDRFSAERLKGVDSTLKIQPAELGDSAMYLCAIRTVSTDTQYFGPGTRLTVL.

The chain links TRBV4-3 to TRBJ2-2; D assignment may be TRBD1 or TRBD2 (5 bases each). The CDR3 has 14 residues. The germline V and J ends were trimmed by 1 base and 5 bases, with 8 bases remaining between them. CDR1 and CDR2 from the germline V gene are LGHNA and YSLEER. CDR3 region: CASSQGGMTGELFF. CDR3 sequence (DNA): TGCGCCAGCAGCCAAGGGGGGATGACCGGGGAGCTGTTTTTT.

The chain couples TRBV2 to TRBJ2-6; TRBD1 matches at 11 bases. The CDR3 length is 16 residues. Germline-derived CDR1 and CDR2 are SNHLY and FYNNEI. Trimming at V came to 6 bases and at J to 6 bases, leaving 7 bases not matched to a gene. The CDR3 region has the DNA TGTGCCAGCAGCGGGGACAGGGGGGCTGCGGCCAACGTCCTGACTTTC. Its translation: CASSGDRGAAANVLTF.

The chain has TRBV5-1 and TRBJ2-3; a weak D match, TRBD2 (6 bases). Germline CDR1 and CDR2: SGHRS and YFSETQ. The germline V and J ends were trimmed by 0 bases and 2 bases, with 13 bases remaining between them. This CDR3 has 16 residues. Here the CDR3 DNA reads TGCGCCAGCAGCTTGGACGGGACTGGAATCACAGATACGCAGTATTTT. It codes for CASSLDGTGITDTQYF.

This chain's CDR3 is CASSFRQASGDTQYF. CDR3 bases: TGCGCCAGCAGCTTCCGACAGGCGTCTGGGGATACGCAGTATTTT. The rearrangement uses TRBV5-1 and TRBJ2-3, with D tentatively TRBD1 (6 bases). V was clipped by 2 bases and J by 6 bases, with 16 bases between them. The CDR3 runs to 15 residues. CDR1 is SGHRS, CDR2 YFSETQ, per germline.

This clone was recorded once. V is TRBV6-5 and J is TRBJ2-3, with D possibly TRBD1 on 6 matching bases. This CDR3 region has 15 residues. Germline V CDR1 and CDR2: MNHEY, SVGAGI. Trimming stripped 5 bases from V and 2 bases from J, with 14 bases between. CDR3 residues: CASSPSQGFTDTQYF. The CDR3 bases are TGTGCCAGCAGTCCCTCACAGGGTTTCACAGATACGCAGTATTTT.

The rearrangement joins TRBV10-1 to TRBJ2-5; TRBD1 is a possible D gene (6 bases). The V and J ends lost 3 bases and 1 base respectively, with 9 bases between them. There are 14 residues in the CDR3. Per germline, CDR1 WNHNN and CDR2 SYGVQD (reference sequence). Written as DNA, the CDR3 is TGCGCCAGCAGTGATCCAGGGGCCCAAGAGACCCAGTACTTC. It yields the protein CASSDPGAQETQYF.

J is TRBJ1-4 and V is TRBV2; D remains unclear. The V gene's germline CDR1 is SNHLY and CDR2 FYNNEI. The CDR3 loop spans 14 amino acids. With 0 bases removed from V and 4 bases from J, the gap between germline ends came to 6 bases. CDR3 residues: CASSEAGNNEKLFF. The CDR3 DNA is TGTGCCAGCAGTGAAGCCGGAAATAATGAAAAACTGTTTTTT.

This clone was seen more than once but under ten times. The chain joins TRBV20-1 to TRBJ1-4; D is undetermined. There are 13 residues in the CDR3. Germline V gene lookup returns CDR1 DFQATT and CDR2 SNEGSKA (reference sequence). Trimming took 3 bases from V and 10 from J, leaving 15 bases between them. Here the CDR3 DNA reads TGCAGTGCTAGTGTCCCCTCTTTGGGAAAACTGTTTTTT. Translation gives CSASVPSLGKLFF.

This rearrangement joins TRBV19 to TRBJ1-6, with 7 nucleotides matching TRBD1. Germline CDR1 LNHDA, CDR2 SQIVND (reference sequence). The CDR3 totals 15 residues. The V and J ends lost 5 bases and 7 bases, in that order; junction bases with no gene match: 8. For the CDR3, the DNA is TGTGCCAGTAGTGTCCGGACAGGCCTGAATTCACCCCTCCACTTT. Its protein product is CASSVRTGLNSPLHF.

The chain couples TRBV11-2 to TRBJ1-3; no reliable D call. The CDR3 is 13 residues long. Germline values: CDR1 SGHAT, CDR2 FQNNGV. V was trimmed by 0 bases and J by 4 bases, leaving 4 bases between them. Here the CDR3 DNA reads TGTGCCAGCAGCTTAGATCTAGGAAACACCATATATTTT. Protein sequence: CASSLDLGNTIYF.

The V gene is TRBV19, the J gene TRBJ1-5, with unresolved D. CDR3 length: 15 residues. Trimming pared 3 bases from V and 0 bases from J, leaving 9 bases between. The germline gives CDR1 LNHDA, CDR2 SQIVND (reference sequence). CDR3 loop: CASSIPGNSNQPQHF. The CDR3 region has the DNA TGTGCCAGTAGTATCCCCGGAAATAGCAATCAGCCCCAGCATTTT.

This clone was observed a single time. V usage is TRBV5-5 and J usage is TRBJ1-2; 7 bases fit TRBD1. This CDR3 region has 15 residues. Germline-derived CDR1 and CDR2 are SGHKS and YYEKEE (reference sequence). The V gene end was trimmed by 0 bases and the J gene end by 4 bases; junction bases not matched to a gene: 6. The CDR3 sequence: CASSLDPGGGYGYTF. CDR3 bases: TGTGCCAGCAGCTTGGATCCAGGGGGAGGCTATGGCTACACCTTC.

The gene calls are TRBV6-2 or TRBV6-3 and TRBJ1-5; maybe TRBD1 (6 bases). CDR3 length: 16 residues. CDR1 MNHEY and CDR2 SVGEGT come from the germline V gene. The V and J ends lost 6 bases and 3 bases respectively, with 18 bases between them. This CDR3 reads CASSSGATGFNQPQHF. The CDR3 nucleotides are TGTGCCAGCAGCAGTGGTGCGACAGGCTTCAATCAGCCCCAGCATTTT.

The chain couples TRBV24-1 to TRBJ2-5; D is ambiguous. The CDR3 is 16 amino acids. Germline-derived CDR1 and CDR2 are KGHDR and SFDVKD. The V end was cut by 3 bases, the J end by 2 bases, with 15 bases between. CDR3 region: CATSDTWPGRQETQYF. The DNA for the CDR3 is TGTGCCACCAGTGATACGTGGCCAGGACGACAAGAGACCCAGTACTTC.

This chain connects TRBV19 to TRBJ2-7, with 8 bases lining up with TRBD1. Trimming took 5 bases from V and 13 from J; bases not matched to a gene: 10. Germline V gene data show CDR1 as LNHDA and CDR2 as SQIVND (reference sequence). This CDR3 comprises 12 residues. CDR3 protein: CASSHQGQGLYV. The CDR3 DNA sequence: TGTGCCAGTAGTCACCAAGGACAGGGCCTTTACGTC.

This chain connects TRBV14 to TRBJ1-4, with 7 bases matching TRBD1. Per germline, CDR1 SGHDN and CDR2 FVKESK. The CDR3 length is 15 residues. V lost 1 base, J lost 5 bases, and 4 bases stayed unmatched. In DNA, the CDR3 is TGTGCCAGCAGCCAAGGATCGGGACAGAATGAAAAACTGTTTTTT. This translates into CASSQGSGQNEKLFF.

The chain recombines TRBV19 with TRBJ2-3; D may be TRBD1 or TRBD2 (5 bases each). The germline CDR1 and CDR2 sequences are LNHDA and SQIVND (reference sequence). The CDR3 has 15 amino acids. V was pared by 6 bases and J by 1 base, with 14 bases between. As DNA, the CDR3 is TGTGCCAGTAGCTACCGGGACGGAGGCACAGATACGCAGTATTTT. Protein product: CASSYRDGGTDTQYF. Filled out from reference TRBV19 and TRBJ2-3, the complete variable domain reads DGGITQSPKYLFRKEGQNVTLSCEQNLNHDAMYWYRQDPGQGLRLIYYSQIVNDFQKGDIAEGYSVSREKKESFPLTVTSAQKNPTAFYLCASSYRDGGTDTQYFGPGTRLTVL.

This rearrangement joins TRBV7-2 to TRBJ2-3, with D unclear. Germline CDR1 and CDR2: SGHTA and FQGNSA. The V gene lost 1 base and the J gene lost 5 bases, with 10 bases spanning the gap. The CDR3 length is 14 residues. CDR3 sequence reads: CASSLGFGVDTQYF. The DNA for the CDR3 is TGTGCCAGCAGCTTAGGGTTTGGGGTAGATACGCAGTATTTT.

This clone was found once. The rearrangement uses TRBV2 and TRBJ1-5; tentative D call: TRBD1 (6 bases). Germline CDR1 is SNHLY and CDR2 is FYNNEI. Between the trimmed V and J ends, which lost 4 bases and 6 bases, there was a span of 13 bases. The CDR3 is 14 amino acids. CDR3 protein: CASSGGAGLQPQHF. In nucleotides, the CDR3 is TGTGCCAGCAGTGGGGGGGCAGGCCTTCAGCCCCAGCATTTT.

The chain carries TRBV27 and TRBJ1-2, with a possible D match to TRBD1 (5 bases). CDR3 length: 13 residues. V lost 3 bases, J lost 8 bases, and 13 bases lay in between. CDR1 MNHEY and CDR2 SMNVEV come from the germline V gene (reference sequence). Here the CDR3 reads CASSFEGTVGYTF. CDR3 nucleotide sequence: TGTGCCAGCAGTTTCGAGGGGACTGTGGGCTACACCTTC.

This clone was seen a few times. The CDR3 region is CASSPSAGNSPLHF. For the CDR3, the DNA is TGTGCCAGCAGCCCCTCGGCTGGCAATTCACCCCTCCACTTT. This rearrangement joins TRBV9 to TRBJ1-6; D unclear. The CDR3 has 14 amino acids. Trimming took off 4 bases at V and 7 bases at J, with 12 bases between the two ends. Germline loops: CDR1 SGDLS, CDR2 YYNGEE.

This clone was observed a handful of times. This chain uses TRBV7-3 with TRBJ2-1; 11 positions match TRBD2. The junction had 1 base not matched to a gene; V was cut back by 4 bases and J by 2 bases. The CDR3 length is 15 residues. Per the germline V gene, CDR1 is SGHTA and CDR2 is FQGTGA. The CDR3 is CASSSSGGPYNEQFF. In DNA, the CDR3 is TGTGCCAGCAGCTCTAGCGGGGGGCCCTACAATGAGCAGTTCTTC.

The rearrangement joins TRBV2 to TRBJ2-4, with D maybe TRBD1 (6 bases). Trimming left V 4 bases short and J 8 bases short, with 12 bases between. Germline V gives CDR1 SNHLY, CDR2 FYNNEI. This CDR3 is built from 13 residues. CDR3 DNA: TGTGCCAGCAGTGGCATACAGGGAGACATTCAGTACTTC. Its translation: CASSGIQGDIQYF.

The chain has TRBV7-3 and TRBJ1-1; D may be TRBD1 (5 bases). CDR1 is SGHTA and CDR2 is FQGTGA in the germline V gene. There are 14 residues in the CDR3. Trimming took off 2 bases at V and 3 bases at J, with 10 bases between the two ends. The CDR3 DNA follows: TGTGCCAGCAGCTTACGATGGGGGGACACTGAAGCTTTCTTT. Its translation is CASSLRWGDTEAFF. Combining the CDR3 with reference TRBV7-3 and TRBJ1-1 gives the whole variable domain GAGVSQTPSNKVTEKGKYVELRCDPISGHTALYWYRQSLGQGPEFLIYFQGTGAADDSGLPNDRFFAVRPEGSVSTLKIQRTERGDSAVYLCASSLRWGDTEAFFGQGTRLTVV.

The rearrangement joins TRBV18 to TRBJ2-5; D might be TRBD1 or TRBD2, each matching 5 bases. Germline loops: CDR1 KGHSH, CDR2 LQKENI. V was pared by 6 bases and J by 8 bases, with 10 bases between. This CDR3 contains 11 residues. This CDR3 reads CASSEGSTQYF. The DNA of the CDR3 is TGTGCCAGCTCCGAGGGGAGTACCCAGTACTTC.

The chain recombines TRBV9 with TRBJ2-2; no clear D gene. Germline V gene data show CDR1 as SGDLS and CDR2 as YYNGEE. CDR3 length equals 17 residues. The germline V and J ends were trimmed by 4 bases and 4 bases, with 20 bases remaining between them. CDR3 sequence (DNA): TGTGCCAGCAGCCCCCCCAGGACCCCGGCTGTCACCGGGGAGCTGTTTTTT. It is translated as CASSPPRTPAVTGELFF.